These T cell receptor beta chains were read from a single sample in a study of cytomegalovirus exposure and HLA in healthy donors. Some clones are missing from TCRdb's copy, which holds only in-frame ones; the method was immunoSEQ multiplex PCR. The repertoire has tens of thousands of clones, roughly 80% of them found once; the top ten carry roughly 15%. Sequencing was done on a sample of PBMCs. Receptor source: a woman in her thirties or forties in good health and CMV-seropositive. CDR3s include the opening cysteine and the closing phenylalanine or tryptophan. The D gene is left open where the match is weak. Clone size is stated in some rows and not others, as once, few, many or a class when expanded.

v_gene: TRBV5-6; d_gene: TRBD2; j_gene: TRBJ2-7; abundance: NA; CDR3nt: TGTGCCAGCAGCAACCAGCGGGAGAAGCAGTACTTC; CDR3aa: CASSNQREKQYF
v_gene: TRBV7-2; d_gene: TRBD1; j_gene: TRBJ1-1; abundance: once; CDR3nt: TGTGCCAGCAGCTTAGGGACAGGTTTGAACACTGAAGCTTTCTTT; CDR3aa: CASSLGTGLNTEAFF
v_gene: TRBV9; d_gene: NA; j_gene: TRBJ2-3; abundance: NA; CDR3nt: TGTGCCAGCAGCGTAGAAGCAGGGCGGCAGTATTTT; CDR3aa: CASSVEAGRQYF
v_gene: TRBV30; d_gene: TRBD2; j_gene: TRBJ2-2; abundance: NA; CDR3nt: TGTGCCTGGAGTCTGTCGGGGGGGATCGGGGAGCTGTTTTTT; CDR3aa: CAWSLSGGIGELFF
v_gene: TRBV11-2; d_gene: NA; j_gene: TRBJ1-3; abundance: NA; CDR3nt: TGTGCCAGCAGCGCCAGTTACTCTGGAAACACCATATATTTT; CDR3aa: CASSASYSGNTIYF
v_gene: TRBV6-5; d_gene: TRBD2; j_gene: TRBJ2-7; abundance: NA; CDR3nt: TGTGCCAGCAACAAAGCGGGAGCATACGAGCAGTACTTC; CDR3aa: CASNKAGAYEQYF
v_gene: TRBV7-9; d_gene: NA; j_gene: TRBJ1-6; abundance: NA; CDR3nt: TGTGCCAGCAGCCCGCCGACAGTTCACTCCTATAATTCACCCCTCCACTTT; CDR3aa: CASSPPTVHSYNSPLHF
v_gene: TRBV29-1; d_gene: TRBD2; j_gene: TRBJ2-5; abundance: NA; CDR3nt: TGCAGCGTTGAATCCCCTAGCGGGGTAGAAGAGACCCAGTACTTC; CDR3aa: CSVESPSGVEETQYF
v_gene: TRBV19; d_gene: NA; j_gene: TRBJ2-1; abundance: NA; CDR3nt: TGTGCCAGTAGTATTGTGTGGGGGGTGAATGAGCAGTTCTTC; CDR3aa: CASSIVWGVNEQFF
v_gene: TRBV4-1; d_gene: NA; j_gene: TRBJ1-4; abundance: NA; CDR3nt: TGCGCCAGCAGCCAGACAGCGATTAATGAAAAACTGTTTTTT; CDR3aa: CASSQTAINEKLFF
v_gene: TRBV6-1; d_gene: NA; j_gene: TRBJ1-5; abundance: NA; CDR3nt: TGTGCCAGCAGTGAAGCGGGGGGTCAGCCCCAGCATTTT; CDR3aa: CASSEAGGQPQHF
v_gene: TRBV28; d_gene: TRBD2; j_gene: TRBJ2-1; abundance: NA; CDR3nt: TGTGCCAGCAGTCCTAGCGGGGGGGGCTTGAATGAGCAGTTCTTC; CDR3aa: CASSPSGGGLNEQFF
v_gene: TRBV15; d_gene: NA; j_gene: TRBJ2-7; abundance: NA; CDR3nt: TGTGCCACCAGCAGGAAATTGGGCAGTGATCTTAGGTACGAGCAGTACTTC; CDR3aa: CATSRKLGSDLRYEQYF
v_gene: TRBV2; d_gene: NA; j_gene: TRBJ2-3; abundance: NA; CDR3nt: TGTGCCAGCAGTGACCGGGGACTGACAACAGATACGCAGTATTTT; CDR3aa: CASSDRGLTTDTQYF
v_gene: TRBV4-2; d_gene: NA; j_gene: TRBJ2-1; abundance: NA; CDR3nt: TGTGCCAGCAGCCAAGTCGGCAATGAGCAGTTCTTC; CDR3aa: CASSQVGNEQFF
v_gene: TRBV7-3; d_gene: NA; j_gene: TRBJ1-2; abundance: NA; CDR3nt: TGTGCCAGCAGCCCTCGGGAGGGGAGCTATGGCTACACCTTC; CDR3aa: CASSPREGSYGYTF
v_gene: TRBV5-1; d_gene: TRBD2; j_gene: TRBJ2-3; abundance: NA; CDR3nt: TGCGCCAGCTCCTCTAGCGGGGGGGCCGGAGATACGCAGTATTTT; CDR3aa: CASSSSGGAGDTQYF
v_gene: TRBV9; d_gene: NA; j_gene: TRBJ2-3; abundance: NA; CDR3nt: TGTGCCAGCAGCGTAGGGGCGGGCCCCACAGATACGCAGTATTTT; CDR3aa: CASSVGAGPTDTQYF
v_gene: TRBV9; d_gene: TRBD2; j_gene: TRBJ2-3; abundance: once; CDR3nt: TGTGCCAGCAGCGGGACTAGCGGGGGGGCCGCCCATACGCAGTATTTT; CDR3aa: CASSGTSGGAAHTQYF
v_gene: TRBV6-1; d_gene: TRBD1; j_gene: TRBJ1-2; abundance: NA; CDR3nt: TGTGCCAGCAGTGAAGCAAGCAGGGGGCTCTATGGCTACACCTTC; CDR3aa: CASSEASRGLYGYTF
v_gene: TRBV7-9; d_gene: TRBD2; j_gene: TRBJ2-3; abundance: NA; CDR3nt: TGTGCCAGCAGCCCAACTAGCGGGAGGGCCGATACGCAGTATTTT; CDR3aa: CASSPTSGRADTQYF
v_gene: TRBV2; d_gene: TRBD1; j_gene: TRBJ2-1; abundance: few; CDR3nt: TGTGCCAGCAGAAACACCCCGGGACAGGGTTTTAATGAGCAGTTCTTC; CDR3aa: CASRNTPGQGFNEQFF
v_gene: TRBV21-1; d_gene: NA; j_gene: TRBJ1-2; abundance: NA; CDR3nt: TGTGCCAGCAGCCCAGGAAGCCGCTTATCATTGAACTATGGCTACACCTTC; CDR3aa: CASSPGSRLSLNYGYTF
v_gene: TRBV5-3; d_gene: NA; j_gene: TRBJ2-1; abundance: NA; CDR3nt: TGTGCCAGAAGCCCCCCTCTAAGGCCGGGGAGCAATGAGCAGTTCTTC; CDR3aa: CARSPPLRPGSNEQFF
v_gene: TRBV2; d_gene: TRBD1; j_gene: TRBJ1-5; abundance: NA; CDR3nt: TGTGCCAGCAGTGTAAGACAGGGGGCAGGACAGCCCCAGCATTTT; CDR3aa: CASSVRQGAGQPQHF
v_gene: TRBV5-1; d_gene: NA; j_gene: TRBJ1-4; abundance: NA; CDR3nt: TGCGCCAGCAGCTTGGGGGGTACACAGGGAGACGAAAAACTGTTTTTT; CDR3aa: CASSLGGTQGDEKLFF
v_gene: TRBV6-1; d_gene: NA; j_gene: TRBJ1-2; abundance: NA; CDR3nt: TGTGCCAGCTCGCAGAATCCCCCTAACTATGGCTACACCTTC; CDR3aa: CASSQNPPNYGYTF
v_gene: TRBV7-3; d_gene: NA; j_gene: TRBJ2-2; abundance: few; CDR3nt: TGTGCCAGCAGCTTAAAAGCACTAGGCGAAGGGTCCGCGAACACCGGGGAGCTGTTTTTT; CDR3aa: CASSLKALGEGSANTGELFF
v_gene: TRBV27; d_gene: NA; j_gene: TRBJ2-7; abundance: NA; CDR3nt: TGTGCCAGCAGTCCCCCAGGGGACGAGCAGTACTTC; CDR3aa: CASSPPGDEQYF
v_gene: TRBV5-1; d_gene: NA; j_gene: TRBJ2-1; abundance: NA; CDR3nt: TGCGCCAGCAGCTTGGGGCAGGGGATCAATGAGCAGTTCTTC; CDR3aa: CASSLGQGINEQFF
v_gene: TRBV19; d_gene: TRBD2; j_gene: TRBJ2-7; abundance: NA; CDR3nt: TGTGCCAGCTCGGTGACTAGCGGGAACTACGAGCAGTACTTC; CDR3aa: CASSVTSGNYEQYF
v_gene: TRBV5-4; d_gene: NA; j_gene: TRBJ1-1; abundance: NA; CDR3nt: TGTGCCAGCAGCTTACGGGATAGGAACACTGAAGCTTTCTTT; CDR3aa: CASSLRDRNTEAFF
v_gene: TRBV13; d_gene: TRBD1; j_gene: TRBJ2-7; abundance: NA; CDR3nt: TGTGCCAGCAGCTCTAGAGGGACAGGAGACTACGAGCAGTACTTC; CDR3aa: CASSSRGTGDYEQYF
v_gene: TRBV2; d_gene: TRBD2; j_gene: TRBJ2-7; abundance: NA; CDR3nt: TGTGCCAGCACCGGGGGGGTAGCGGGGGACGAGCAGTACTTC; CDR3aa: CASTGGVAGDEQYF
v_gene: TRBV7-2; d_gene: NA; j_gene: TRBJ2-3; abundance: NA; CDR3nt: TGTGCCAGCAGCTTGGGCAGCGGGCCAGATACGCAGTATTTT; CDR3aa: CASSLGSGPDTQYF
v_gene: TRBV4-2; d_gene: TRBD1; j_gene: TRBJ1-1; abundance: NA; CDR3nt: TGTGCCAGCAGCCAAGATGGAGGGGGCCTCTTAGCTTTCTTT; CDR3aa: CASSQDGGGLLAFF
v_gene: TRBV5-1; d_gene: TRBD1; j_gene: TRBJ1-1; abundance: once; CDR3nt: TGCGCCAGCAGCTTGGAAGACAGGGGGGACACTGAAGCTTTCTTT; CDR3aa: CASSLEDRGDTEAFF